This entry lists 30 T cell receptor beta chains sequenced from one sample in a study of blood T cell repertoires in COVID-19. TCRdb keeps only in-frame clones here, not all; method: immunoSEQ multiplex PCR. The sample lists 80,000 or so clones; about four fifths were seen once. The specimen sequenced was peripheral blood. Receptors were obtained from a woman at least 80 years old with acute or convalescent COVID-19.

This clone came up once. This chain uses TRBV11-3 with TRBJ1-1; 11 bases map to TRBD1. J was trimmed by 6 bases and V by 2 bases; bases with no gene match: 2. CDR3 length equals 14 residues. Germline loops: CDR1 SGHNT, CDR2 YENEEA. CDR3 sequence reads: CASSLRGQGAEAFF. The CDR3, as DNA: TGTGCCAGCAGCTTACGGGGACAGGGGGCTGAAGCTTTCTTT.

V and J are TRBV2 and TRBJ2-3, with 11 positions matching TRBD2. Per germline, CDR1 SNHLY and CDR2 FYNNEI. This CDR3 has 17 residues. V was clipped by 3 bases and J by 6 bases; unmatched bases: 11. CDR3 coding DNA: TGTGCCAGCAGTGAGCTCCGACTAGCGGGGACCCAGGATACGCAGTATTTT. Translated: CASSELRLAGTQDTQYF.

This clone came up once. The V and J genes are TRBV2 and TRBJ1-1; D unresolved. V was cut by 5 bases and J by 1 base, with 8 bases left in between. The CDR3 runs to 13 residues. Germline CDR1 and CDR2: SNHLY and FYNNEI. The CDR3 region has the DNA TGTGCCAGCAGTTATGACAAGAACACTGAAGCTTTCTTT. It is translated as CASSYDKNTEAFF.

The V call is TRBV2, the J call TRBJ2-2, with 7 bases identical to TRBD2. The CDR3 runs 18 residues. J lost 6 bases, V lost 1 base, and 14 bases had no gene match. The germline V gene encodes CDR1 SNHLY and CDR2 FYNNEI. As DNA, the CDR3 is TGTGCCAGCAGTGAAGTCCGTTTCGGGGCGGGGGTTCCCGGGGAGCTGTTTTTT. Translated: CASSEVRFGAGVPGELFF.

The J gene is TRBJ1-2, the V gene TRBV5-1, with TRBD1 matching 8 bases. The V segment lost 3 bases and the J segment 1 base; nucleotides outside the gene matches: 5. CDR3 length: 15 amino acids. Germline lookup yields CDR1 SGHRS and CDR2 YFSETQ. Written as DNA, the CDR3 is TGCGCCAGCAGCTCTGGACAGGGTCTTAACTATGGCTACACCTTC. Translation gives CASSSGQGLNYGYTF.

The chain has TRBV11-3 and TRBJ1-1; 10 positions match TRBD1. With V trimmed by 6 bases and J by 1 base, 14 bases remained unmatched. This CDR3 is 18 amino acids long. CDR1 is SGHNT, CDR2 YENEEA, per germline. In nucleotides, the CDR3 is TGTGCCAGCAGTCTAGACGGGGGACAGGGGCTGGGGAACACTGAAGCTTTCTTT. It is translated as CASSLDGGQGLGNTEAFF.

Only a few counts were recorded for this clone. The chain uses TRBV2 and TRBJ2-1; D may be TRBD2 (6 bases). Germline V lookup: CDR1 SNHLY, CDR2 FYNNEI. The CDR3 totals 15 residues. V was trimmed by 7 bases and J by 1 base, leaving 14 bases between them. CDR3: CASISQLASYNEQFF. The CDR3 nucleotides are TGTGCCAGCATTTCACAACTAGCATCCTACAATGAGCAGTTCTTC.

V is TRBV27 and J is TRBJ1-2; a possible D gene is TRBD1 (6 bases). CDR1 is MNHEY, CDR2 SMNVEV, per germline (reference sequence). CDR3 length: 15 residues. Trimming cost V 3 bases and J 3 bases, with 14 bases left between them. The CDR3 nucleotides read TGTGCCAGCAGTTTGACAAGGACAGCCGACTATGGCTACACCTTC. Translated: CASSLTRTADYGYTF.

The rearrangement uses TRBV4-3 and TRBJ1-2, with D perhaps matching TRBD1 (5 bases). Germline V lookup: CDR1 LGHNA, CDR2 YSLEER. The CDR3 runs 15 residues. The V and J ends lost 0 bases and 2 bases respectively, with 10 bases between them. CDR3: CASSQDSQGNYGYTF. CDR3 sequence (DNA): TGCGCCAGCAGCCAAGATAGCCAGGGCAACTATGGCTACACCTTC.

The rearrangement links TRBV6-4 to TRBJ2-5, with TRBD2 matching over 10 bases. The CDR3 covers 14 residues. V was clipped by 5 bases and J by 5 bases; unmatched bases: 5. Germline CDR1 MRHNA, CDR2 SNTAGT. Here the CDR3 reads CASSPSGGGETQYF. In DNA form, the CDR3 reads TGTGCCAGCAGTCCTAGCGGGGGAGGGGAGACCCAGTACTTC.

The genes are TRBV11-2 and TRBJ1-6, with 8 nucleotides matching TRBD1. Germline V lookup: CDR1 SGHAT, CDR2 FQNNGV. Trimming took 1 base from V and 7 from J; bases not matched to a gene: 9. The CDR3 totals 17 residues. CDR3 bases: TGTGCCAGCAGCTTAGGGACAGGGAGCGGCCTCAATTCACCCCTCCACTTT. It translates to CASSLGTGSGLNSPLHF.

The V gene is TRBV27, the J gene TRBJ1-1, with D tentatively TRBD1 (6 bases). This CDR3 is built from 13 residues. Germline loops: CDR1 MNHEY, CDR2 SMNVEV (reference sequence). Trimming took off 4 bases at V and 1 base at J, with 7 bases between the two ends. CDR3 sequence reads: CASSYRANTEAFF. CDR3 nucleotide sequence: TGTGCCAGCAGTTACAGGGCGAACACTGAAGCTTTCTTT.

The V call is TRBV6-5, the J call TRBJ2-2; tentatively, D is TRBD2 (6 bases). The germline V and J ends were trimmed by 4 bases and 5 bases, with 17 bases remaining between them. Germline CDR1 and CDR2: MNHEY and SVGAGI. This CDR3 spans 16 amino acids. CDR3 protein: CASSSLRGAGTGELFF. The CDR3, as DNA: TGTGCCAGCAGTTCCCTGAGGGGCGCGGGGACCGGGGAGCTGTTTTTT.

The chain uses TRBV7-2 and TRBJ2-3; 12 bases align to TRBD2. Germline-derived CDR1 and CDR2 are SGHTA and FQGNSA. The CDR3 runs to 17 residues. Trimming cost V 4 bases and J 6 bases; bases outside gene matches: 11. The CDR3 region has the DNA TGTGCCAGCAGCTCTCCACAACTAGCGGGAGGCCCCGATACGCAGTATTTT. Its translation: CASSSPQLAGGPDTQYF.

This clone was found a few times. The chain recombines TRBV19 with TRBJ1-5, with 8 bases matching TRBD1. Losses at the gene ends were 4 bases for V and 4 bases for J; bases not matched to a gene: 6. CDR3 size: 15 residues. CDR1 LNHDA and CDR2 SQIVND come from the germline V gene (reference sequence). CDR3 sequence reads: CASSSGQGANQPQHF. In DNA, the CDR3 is TGTGCCAGTAGTAGCGGGCAGGGGGCTAATCAGCCCCAGCATTTT.

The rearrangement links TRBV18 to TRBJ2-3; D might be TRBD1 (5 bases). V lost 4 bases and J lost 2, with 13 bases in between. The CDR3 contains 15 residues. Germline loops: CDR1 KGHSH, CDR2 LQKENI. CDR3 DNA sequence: TGTGCCAGCTCACAAAACCCAGGGTACACAGATACGCAGTATTTT. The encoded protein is CASSQNPGYTDTQYF.

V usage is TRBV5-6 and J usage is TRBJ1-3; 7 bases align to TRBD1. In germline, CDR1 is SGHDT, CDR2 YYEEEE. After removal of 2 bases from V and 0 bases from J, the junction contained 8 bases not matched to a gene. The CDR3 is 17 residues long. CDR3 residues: CASSFGQGVYSGNTIYF. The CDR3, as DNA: TGTGCCAGCAGCTTTGGTCAGGGGGTTTACTCTGGAAACACCATATATTTT.

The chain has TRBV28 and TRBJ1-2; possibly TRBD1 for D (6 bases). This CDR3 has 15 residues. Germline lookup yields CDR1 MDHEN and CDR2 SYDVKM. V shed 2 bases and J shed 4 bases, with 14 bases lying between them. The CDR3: CASSLPNRDIYGYTF. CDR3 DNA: TGTGCCAGCAGTTTACCCAACAGGGATATCTATGGCTACACCTTC.

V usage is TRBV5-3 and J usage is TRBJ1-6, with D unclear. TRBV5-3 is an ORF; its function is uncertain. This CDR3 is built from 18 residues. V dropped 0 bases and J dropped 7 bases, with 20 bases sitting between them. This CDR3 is CARSLALDHWRVNSPLHF. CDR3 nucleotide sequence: TGTGCCAGAAGCTTGGCTTTAGATCACTGGAGAGTCAATTCACCCCTCCACTTT.

The CDR3: CASSSARASGNTIYF. Here the CDR3 DNA reads TGTGCCAGCAGCTCGGCGCGGGCCTCTGGAAACACCATATATTTT. This sequence joins TRBV6-1 and TRBJ1-3, with unresolved D. V was shortened by 6 bases and J by 0 bases, with 12 bases between the two germline ends. Germline CDR1 is MNHNS and CDR2 is SASEGT. CDR3 length: 15 amino acids.

The DNA for the CDR3 is TGTGCCATCAGTGAGTCGGCACCCTCTGGAAACACCATATATTTT. Amino acids: CAISESAPSGNTIYF. This chain uses TRBV10-3 with TRBJ1-3; D unresolved. Germline CDR1 reads ENHRY; CDR2 reads SYGVKD. CDR3 length equals 15 residues. The V gene lost 0 bases and the J gene lost 0 bases, with 6 bases spanning the gap.

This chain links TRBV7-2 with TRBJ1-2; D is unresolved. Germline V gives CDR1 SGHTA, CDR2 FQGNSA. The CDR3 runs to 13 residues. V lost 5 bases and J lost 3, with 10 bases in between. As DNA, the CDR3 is TGTGCCAGCAGCCCCACCCGGGACTATGGCTACACCTTC. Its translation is CASSPTRDYGYTF.

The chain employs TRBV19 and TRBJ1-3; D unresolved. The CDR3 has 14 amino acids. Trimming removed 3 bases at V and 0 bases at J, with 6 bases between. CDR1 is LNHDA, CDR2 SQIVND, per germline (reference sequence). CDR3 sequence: CASSMGSSGNTIYF. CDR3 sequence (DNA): TGTGCCAGTAGTATGGGCAGCTCTGGAAACACCATATATTTT. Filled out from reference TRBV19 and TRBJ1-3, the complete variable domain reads DGGITQSPKYLFRKEGQNVTLSCEQNLNHDAMYWYRQDPGQGLRLIYYSQIVNDFQKGDIAEGYSVSREKKESFPLTVTSAQKNPTAFYLCASSMGSSGNTIYFGEGSWLTVV.

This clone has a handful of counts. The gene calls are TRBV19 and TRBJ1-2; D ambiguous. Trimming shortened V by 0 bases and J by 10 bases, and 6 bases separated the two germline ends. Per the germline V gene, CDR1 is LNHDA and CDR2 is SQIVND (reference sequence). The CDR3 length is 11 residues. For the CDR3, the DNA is TGTGCCAGTAGTATAGATCAAATCTACACCTTC. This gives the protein CASSIDQIYTF.

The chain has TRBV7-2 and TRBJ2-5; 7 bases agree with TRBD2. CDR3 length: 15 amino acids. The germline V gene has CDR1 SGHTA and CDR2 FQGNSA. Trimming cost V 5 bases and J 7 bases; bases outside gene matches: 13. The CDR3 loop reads CASSARGTALSTQYF. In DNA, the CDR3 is TGTGCCAGCAGCGCGCGGGGGACCGCTTTGTCGACCCAGTACTTC.

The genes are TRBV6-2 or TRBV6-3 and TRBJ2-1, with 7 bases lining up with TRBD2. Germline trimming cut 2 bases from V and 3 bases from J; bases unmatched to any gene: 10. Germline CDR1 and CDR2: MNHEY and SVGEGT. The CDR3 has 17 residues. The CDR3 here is CASSYKAGTTRYNEQFF. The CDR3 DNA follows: TGTGCCAGCAGTTACAAAGCCGGGACTACCCGCTACAATGAGCAGTTCTTC.

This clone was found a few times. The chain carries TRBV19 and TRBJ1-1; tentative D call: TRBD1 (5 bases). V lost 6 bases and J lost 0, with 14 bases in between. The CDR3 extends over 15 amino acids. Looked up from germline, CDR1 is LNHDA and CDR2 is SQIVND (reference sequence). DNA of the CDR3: TGTGCCAGTAGAGACAGCGCGGGGATGAACACTGAAGCTTTCTTT. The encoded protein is CASRDSAGMNTEAFF.

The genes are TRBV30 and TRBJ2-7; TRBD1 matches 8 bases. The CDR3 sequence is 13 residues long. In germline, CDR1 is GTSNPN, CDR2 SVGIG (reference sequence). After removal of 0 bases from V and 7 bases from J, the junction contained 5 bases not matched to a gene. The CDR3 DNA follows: TGTGCCTGGAGTGTAACCAGGGGGCAGGAGCAGTACTTC. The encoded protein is CAWSVTRGQEQYF.

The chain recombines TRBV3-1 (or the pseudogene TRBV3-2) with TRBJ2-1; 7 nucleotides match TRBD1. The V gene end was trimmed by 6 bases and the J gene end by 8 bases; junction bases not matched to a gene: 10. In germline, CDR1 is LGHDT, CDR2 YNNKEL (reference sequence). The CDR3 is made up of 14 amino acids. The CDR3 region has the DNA TGTGCCAGCAGGTCCACAGGGGTAGGGGATGAGCAGTTCTTC. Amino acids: CASRSTGVGDEQFF.

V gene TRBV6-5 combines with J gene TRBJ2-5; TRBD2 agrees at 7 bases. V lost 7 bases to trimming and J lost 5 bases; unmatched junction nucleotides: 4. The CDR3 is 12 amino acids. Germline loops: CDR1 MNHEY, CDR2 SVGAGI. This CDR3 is CASMGGMETQYF. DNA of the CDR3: TGTGCCAGCATGGGAGGGATGGAGACCCAGTACTTC.